The 2 T cell receptor beta chains reported below all come from one sample, sequenced in a study of Ad26.COV2.S vaccination and SARS-CoV-2 variants. Clones were sequenced by immunoSEQ multiplex PCR, and TCRdb holds only the in-frame ones, with some missing. The table records about 250,000 clones, roughly 87% of them present only once. Sample treatment: around 19 received Ad26.COV2.S at low or high dose, single or two shots; 5 received placebo; per-sample allocation not given. Sample collection was performed on day 63 after the first vaccine or placebo injection. The sample consisted of peripheral blood, taken in a trial of Ad26.COV2.S vaccine versus placebo. The receptors were sampled from a person aged 18-65 years who received the Ad26.COV2.S COVID-19 vaccine or a placebo.

This chain links TRBV6-1 with TRBJ2-3, with TRBD2 matching 7 bases. V trimming: 3 bases; J trimming: 0 bases; junction bases outside the gene matches: 9. The CDR3 extends over 17 amino acids. CDR1 is MNHNS and CDR2 is SASEGT in the germline V gene. CDR3 in DNA: TGTGCCAGCAGTGACCTCGGGGGGACCTATAGCACAGATACGCAGTATTTT. It yields the protein CASSDLGGTYSTDTQYF.

The gene calls are TRBV6-1 and TRBJ2-7; D might be TRBD1 (5 bases). There are 13 residues in the CDR3. V lost 2 bases and J 2 bases, leaving 7 bases between the germline ends. Germline V CDR1 and CDR2: MNHNS, SASEGT. This CDR3 reads CASSERQPYEQYF. CDR3 coding DNA: TGTGCCAGCAGTGAACGACAGCCCTACGAGCAGTACTTC.